Presented here are 26 T cell receptor beta chains from one specimen sequenced in a study of graft-versus-host responses after intestinal transplantation. Profiling relied on immunoSEQ multiplex PCR, and the TCRdb table lists in-frame clones only, not all of them. Of approximately 130,000 clones in the sample, 85% to 95% were seen once. These TCRs' antigens remain unknown. This specimen consisted of unstimulated CD4+ T cells sorted from spleen or lymph node cells, obtained before intestinal transplant. The receptors derive from a human donor who received an intestinal transplant.

The V call is TRBV4-1, the J call TRBJ2-5; 7 bases match TRBD1. In germline, CDR1 is MGHRA, CDR2 YSYEKL. The CDR3 consists of 14 residues. V lost 4 bases, J lost 2 bases, and 4 bases stayed unmatched. CDR3 bases: TGCGCCAGCAGCCTTCGGACAGGACAAGAGACCCAGTACTTC. As protein: CASSLRTGQETQYF.

The chain recombines TRBV7-9 with TRBJ1-2; no definite D call. CDR3 length equals 16 residues. V was trimmed by 5 bases and J by 4 bases, leaving 20 bases between them. CDR1 and CDR2 from the germline V gene are SEHNR and FQNEAQ (reference sequence). CDR3: CASSLSPGIGLYGYTF. The CDR3 coding sequence is TGTGCCAGCAGCCTCTCGCCCGGGATAGGTCTCTATGGCTACACCTTC.

The rearrangement links TRBV5-4 to TRBJ2-5, with TRBD2 as a possible D gene (6 bases). V shed 4 bases and J shed 3 bases, with 13 bases lying between them. This CDR3 has 14 amino acids. The germline CDR1 and CDR2 sequences are SGHNT and YYREEE (reference sequence). The CDR3 nucleotides read TGTGCCAGCAGCCCGGGGACTCAGAAAGAGACCCAGTACTTC. Protein sequence: CASSPGTQKETQYF.

V and J are TRBV18 and TRBJ2-5; D not resolved. The DNA end lines up better with TRBJ2-7; the J call may be wrong. The CDR3 has 14 residues. CDR1 KGHSH and CDR2 LQKENI come from the germline V gene. The CDR3 protein is CASSPPGFPYEQYF. The DNA of the CDR3 is TGTGCCAGCTCACCACCAGGGTTTCCCTACGAGCAGTACTTC.

The V and J genes are TRBV18 and TRBJ1-2; maybe TRBD1 (5 bases). V lost 5 bases, J lost 7 bases, and 11 bases lay in between. The CDR3 covers 12 residues. Germline V gene lookup returns CDR1 KGHSH and CDR2 LQKENI. CDR3 residues: CASSSDRSGYTF. The CDR3 coding sequence is TGTGCCAGCTCATCAGACAGAAGTGGCTACACCTTC.

This clone was seen a handful of times. The chain combines TRBV5-1 with TRBJ2-5; unclear D gene. The germline CDR1 and CDR2 sequences are SGHRS and YFSETQ. V gave up 2 bases and J gave up 0 bases, with 5 bases separating them. The CDR3 runs to 13 residues. The CDR3 coding sequence is TGCGCCAGCAGCTTAGGGTACCAAGAGACCCAGTACTTC. It is translated as CASSLGYQETQYF.

The rearrangement uses TRBV6-6 and TRBJ2-7, with 7 bases matching TRBD2. The V gene end was trimmed by 2 bases and the J gene end by 5 bases; junction bases not matched to a gene: 6. The CDR3 sequence is 14 residues long. Germline CDR1 MNHNY, CDR2 SVGAGI (reference sequence). The CDR3 is CASSYGGGRDEQYF. Written as DNA, the CDR3 is TGTGCCAGCAGTTACGGGGGGGGTAGAGACGAGCAGTACTTC.

The chain links TRBV6-5 to TRBJ1-5; 8 bases match TRBD1. The germline V gene has CDR1 MNHEY and CDR2 SVGAGI. The junction had 6 bases not matched to a gene; V was cut back by 6 bases and J by 5 bases. The CDR3 runs to 14 residues. The CDR3 region has the DNA TGTGCCAGCAGCCGAACGACAGGGGATCAGCCCCAGCATTTT. This encodes CASSRTTGDQPQHF.

The chain employs TRBV5-1 and TRBJ2-7; D possibly corresponds to TRBD2 (5 bases). The V end was cut by 4 bases, the J end by 5 bases, with 7 bases between. This CDR3 contains 11 residues. Germline V gene lookup returns CDR1 SGHRS and CDR2 YFSETQ. The CDR3 loop reads CASSPGDEQYF. As DNA, the CDR3 is TGCGCCAGCAGCCCCGGGGACGAGCAGTACTTC.

CDR3 amino acids: CAWRDRARINEQFF. For the CDR3, the DNA is TGTGCCTGGCGGGACAGGGCCCGCATCAATGAGCAGTTCTTC. The V gene is TRBV30, the J gene TRBJ2-1, with 9 bases identical to TRBD1. The CDR3 runs to 14 residues. Trimming at V came to 5 bases and at J to 6 bases, leaving 8 bases not matched to a gene. The V gene's germline CDR1 is GTSNPN and CDR2 SVGIG (reference sequence).

The chain employs TRBV5-4 and TRBJ1-2, with 9 bases fitting TRBD1. The CDR3 runs to 15 residues. Germline loops: CDR1 SGHNT, CDR2 YYREEE (reference sequence). Trimming cost V 0 bases and J 5 bases; bases outside gene matches: 5. CDR3 coding DNA: TGTGCCAGCAGCTTGGTTGGGACAGGGACTTATGGCTACACCTTC. Protein sequence: CASSLVGTGTYGYTF.

CDR3 DNA sequence: TGCGCCAGCAACCACGGGGGGAATGATGGCTACACCTTC. Amino acids: CASNHGGNDGYTF. This sequence joins TRBV4-1 and TRBJ1-2, with a tentative D call TRBD1 (5 bases). Germline CDR1 is MGHRA and CDR2 is YSYEKL. This CDR3 has 13 amino acids. The V end lost 7 bases, the J end lost 6 bases, and 15 bases lay between the germline ends.

In the case of this clone: Other nucleotide sequences in the sample specify the same CDR3. The chain has TRBV12-5 and TRBJ1-6; D is unclear. V was pared by 9 bases and J by 9 bases, with 18 bases between. The CDR3 sequence is 14 residues long. The germline V gene encodes CDR1 LGHNT and CDR2 FRNRAP. CDR3 sequence: CASASPLPGSPLHF. The CDR3 bases are TGTGCTAGCGCCTCTCCACTCCCGGGTTCACCCCTCCACTTT.

The rearrangement uses TRBV5-5 and TRBJ1-3; possibly TRBD1 for D (6 bases). The germline V gene has CDR1 SGHKS and CDR2 YYEKEE (reference sequence). V lost 4 bases to trimming and J lost 1 base, with 9 bases between them. The CDR3 sequence is 14 residues long. This CDR3 is CASSHGQSGNTIYF. The DNA of the CDR3 is TGTGCCAGCAGCCACGGACAGTCTGGAAACACCATATATTTT.

This sequence joins TRBV9 and TRBJ1-6; 10 bases match TRBD1. J was trimmed by 11 bases and V by 5 bases; bases with no gene match: 10. The CDR3 is 15 amino acids. In germline, CDR1 is SGDLS, CDR2 YYNGEE. The CDR3, as DNA: TGTGCCAGCAGTGCTATCGGGACAGGGGATCCACCCCTCCACTTT. Protein sequence: CASSAIGTGDPPLHF.

The rearrangement uses TRBV6-4 and TRBJ2-1; D gene ambiguous. The CDR3 length is 14 residues. The V and J ends lost 2 bases and 2 bases respectively, with 7 bases between them. The V gene's germline CDR1 is MRHNA and CDR2 SNTAGT. CDR3 DNA sequence: TGTGCCAGCAGTGACGAACAGACCTACAATGAGCAGTTCTTC. Its translation: CASSDEQTYNEQFF.

This clone has only one observation. The V and J genes are TRBV7-9 and TRBJ2-5; D gene uncertain. The CDR3 sequence is 15 residues long. Per germline, CDR1 SEHNR and CDR2 FQNEAQ (reference sequence). V was cut by 2 bases and J by 5 bases, with 15 bases left in between. The CDR3 region is CASSLSQMGRETQYF. The CDR3 DNA follows: TGTGCCAGCAGCTTATCCCAAATGGGAAGGGAGACCCAGTACTTC.

J is TRBJ1-3 and V is TRBV18; no clear D. This CDR3 contains 14 residues. The V gene lost 2 bases and the J gene lost 6 bases, with 11 bases spanning the gap. Germline CDR1 and CDR2: KGHSH and LQKENI. The CDR3 DNA follows: TGTGCCAGCTCACCAAACCTCACAATAAACACCATATATTTT. It yields the protein CASSPNLTINTIYF.

This chain connects TRBV18 to TRBJ1-5, with a weak D call TRBD1 (6 bases). CDR3 length: 12 residues. The germline V and J ends were trimmed by 6 bases and 9 bases, with 12 bases remaining between them. Germline V gene sequence: CDR1 KGHSH, CDR2 LQKENI. CDR3 nucleotides: TGTGCCAGCTCGGAAGGGGGGGGGCCCCAGCATTTT. Its translation: CASSEGGGPQHF.

The chain has TRBV7-9 and TRBJ2-1, with TRBD2 identical over 8 bases. This CDR3 has 17 amino acids. J was trimmed by 0 bases and V by 1 base; bases with no gene match: 5. Germline V gene sequence: CDR1 SEHNR, CDR2 FQNEAQ (reference sequence). The CDR3 nucleotides read TGTGCCAGCAGCTTAGGGGGGGCGGGAGGCTCCTACAATGAGCAGTTCTTC. Translated: CASSLGGAGGSYNEQFF. Filled out from reference TRBV7-9 and TRBJ2-1, the complete variable domain reads DTGVSQNPRHKITKRGQNVTFRCDPISEHNRLYWYRQTLGQGPEFLTYFQNEAQLEKSRLLSDRFSAERPKGSFSTLEIQRTEQGDSAMYLCASSLGGAGGSYNEQFFGPGTRLTVL.

The chain has TRBV7-2 and TRBJ1-4, with unresolved D. The CDR3 is 14 residues long. V dropped 1 base and J dropped 3 bases, with 6 bases sitting between them. CDR1 is SGHTA, CDR2 FQGNSA, per germline. This CDR3 reads CASSLGGANEKLFF. Written as DNA, the CDR3 is TGTGCCAGCAGCTTAGGGGGTGCTAATGAAAAACTGTTTTTT.

The chain carries TRBV2 and TRBJ1-2; unclear D gene. The CDR3 loop spans 14 amino acids. CDR1 and CDR2 (germline): SNHLY, FYNNEI. V was clipped by 4 bases and J by 3 bases, with 12 bases between them. DNA for the CDR3: TGTGCCAGCAGTGCGCTACATATGGACTATGGCTACACCTTC. Residues: CASSALHMDYGYTF.

This clone appeared a few times. The V call is TRBV5-1, the J call TRBJ2-7, with TRBD1 matching 7 bases. V trimming: 4 bases; J trimming: 7 bases; junction bases outside the gene matches: 11. The CDR3 covers 14 residues. Per the germline V gene, CDR1 is SGHRS and CDR2 is YFSETQ. For the CDR3, the DNA is TGCGCCAGCAGCCCGGGACAGCCGAGGGAGGAGCAGTACTTC. Its translation is CASSPGQPREEQYF.

Remarks on this clone: The sample holds other DNA sequences that translate to the same CDR3. The chain has TRBV7-2 and TRBJ1-4; weak D call: TRBD1 (5 bases). The CDR3 covers 15 residues. The germline V gene encodes CDR1 SGHTA and CDR2 FQGNSA. Trimming shortened V by 5 bases and J by 8 bases, and 18 bases separated the two germline ends. As DNA, the CDR3 is TGTGCCAGCAGCATAATGGGGGGAGGCGGCGAAAAACTGTTTTTT. Translated: CASSIMGGGGEKLFF.

This clone was seen more than once but under ten times. The rearrangement uses TRBV7-9 and TRBJ1-6; 8 nucleotides align to TRBD1. J gave up 10 bases and V 4 bases, and 3 bases lay outside the gene matches. Germline V lookup: CDR1 SEHNR, CDR2 FQNEAQ (reference sequence). The CDR3 has 13 amino acids. The CDR3: CASSSDRGSPLHF. CDR3 bases: TGTGCCAGCAGCTCAGACAGGGGATCACCCCTCCACTTT.

The chain is built from TRBV19 and TRBJ1-2; 10 bases are a match to TRBD1. The CDR3 is 13 residues long. From germline, CDR1 is LNHDA and CDR2 SQIVND (reference sequence). The junction had 3 bases not matched to a gene; V was cut back by 3 bases and J by 8 bases. Here the CDR3 DNA reads TGTGCCAGTAGTATCTGGGACAGGGGAGGCTACACCTTC. This translates into CASSIWDRGGYTF.